The 22 T cell receptor beta chains given below trace back to one sample, sequenced in a study of CD8+ T cells in alopecia areata. As to treatment: oral pan-JAK inhibitor, 5-10 mg twice daily. Investigators isolated RNA and reverse transcribed it into cDNA to act as the sequencing template. The table came from immunoSEQ multiplex PCR; TCRdb's copy has only in-frame clones and leaves some out. The top ten clones hold about 5.1% of a sample with 200,000 or so clones, roughly 64% of them seen once. This specimen was CD4+ T cells sorted from blood, taken at week 24, from a patient treated with tofacitinib. The receptors here all came from a human donor with alopecia areata.

The chain combines TRBV23-1 with TRBJ2-7; TRBD2 aligns across 7 bases. TRBV23-1 is noted as an ORF with a role that remains uncertain. The CDR3 consists of 14 residues. V trimming: 8 bases; J trimming: 4 bases; junction bases outside the gene matches: 11. In DNA, the CDR3 is TGCGCCAGCCGGGGGGTTGAACAGTGGTACGAGCAGTACTTC. Translation: CASRGVEQWYEQYF.

This rearrangement joins TRBV29-1 to TRBJ2-4, with a possible D match to TRBD2 (7 bases). There are 11 residues in the CDR3. V lost 7 bases and J lost 13, with 17 bases in between. Germline V gives CDR1 SQVTM, CDR2 ANQGSEA. The CDR3 nucleotides are TGCAGCGGGCGGGGGCCGCTGGCGCAGTACTTC. Translated: CSGRGPLAQYF.

The chain carries TRBV25-1 and TRBJ2-5; D remains unclear. The CDR3 consists of 13 residues. V dropped 1 base and J dropped 0 bases, with 3 bases sitting between them. The germline gives CDR1 MGHDK, CDR2 SYGVNS. The CDR3 coding sequence is TGTGCCAGCAGTGAATTAAACCAAGAGACCCAGTACTTC. Translation: CASSELNQETQYF.

The V and J genes are TRBV6-4 and TRBJ2-3; D perhaps matches TRBD2 (6 bases). Germline V gene sequence: CDR1 MRHNA, CDR2 SNTAGT. The V end lost 3 bases, the J end lost 0 bases, and 7 bases lay between the germline ends. This CDR3 region has 14 residues. The CDR3 here is CASSEGTSTDTQYF. The DNA of the CDR3 is TGTGCCAGCAGTGAAGGGACTAGCACAGATACGCAGTATTTT.

This clone was counted a single time. This chain connects TRBV6-5 to TRBJ1-1; the D gene is possibly TRBD1 (5 bases). V was cut by 5 bases and J by 0 bases, with 13 bases left in between. Germline-derived CDR1 and CDR2 are MNHEY and SVGAGI. The CDR3 is made up of 15 amino acids. In nucleotides, the CDR3 is TGTGCCAGCAGTCCTCGACAACAGGTGAACACTGAAGCTTTCTTT. The encoded protein is CASSPRQQVNTEAFF.

In its sample, this clone was seen a few times. Other DNA sequences in the same sample also yield this CDR3. V gene TRBV29-1 combines with J gene TRBJ2-3; D gene uncertain. There are 10 residues in the CDR3. Per the germline V gene, CDR1 is SQVTM and CDR2 is ANQGSEA. Trimming left V 6 bases short and J 4 bases short, with 5 bases between. CDR3 sequence: CSVGPDTQYF. The CDR3 bases are TGCAGCGTAGGGCCAGATACGCAGTATTTT.

The V and J genes are TRBV4-2 and TRBJ1-2, with D perhaps matching TRBD1 (6 bases). In germline, CDR1 is LGHNA, CDR2 YNFKEQ. The V end lost 2 bases, the J end lost 3 bases, and 7 bases lay between the germline ends. The CDR3 extends over 13 amino acids. In nucleotides, the CDR3 is TGTGCCAGCAGCCAACCAGGGGACTATGGCTACACCTTC. Protein product: CASSQPGDYGYTF.

The CDR3 sequence is CASSLTGTQPQHF. For the CDR3, the DNA is TGTGCCAGCAGCTTGACAGGGACCCAGCCCCAGCATTTT. The chain joins TRBV5-6 to TRBJ1-5, with a weak D call TRBD1 (6 bases). The ends were cut back, 1 base at V and 7 bases at J, with 9 bases in the middle. This CDR3 contains 13 residues. CDR1 and CDR2 from the germline V gene are SGHDT and YYEEEE.

Comment on this clone: This CDR3 fails to terminate in the conserved phenylalanine or tryptophan, so it likely reflects a read error. The DNA is left out, because the CDR3 cannot be placed on it with certainty; the CDR3 is given as TCRdb lists it. This chain connects TRBV5-1 to TRBJ2-7; the D call in the table, TRBD1, was not verified against the DNA. Germline values: CDR1 SGHRS, CDR2 YFSETQ. Including both end residues, the CDR3 is 12 amino acids long. The CDR3 spells CASSLESGKVAH.

This clone was found many times. J is TRBJ2-5 and V is TRBV7-9; D remains ambiguous. This CDR3 has 14 residues. Trimming stripped 5 bases from V and 6 bases from J, with 16 bases between. CDR1 is SEHNR, CDR2 FQNEAQ, per germline (reference sequence). CDR3: CASSPPDRGQTQYF. Here the CDR3 DNA reads TGTGCCAGCAGCCCCCCTGACCGTGGACAGACCCAGTACTTC.

The V gene is TRBV30, the J gene TRBJ1-1, with D unclear. The CDR3 has 13 residues. Germline values: CDR1 GTSNPN, CDR2 SVGIG (reference sequence). V was trimmed by 5 bases and J by 3 bases, leaving 13 bases between them. The CDR3 DNA sequence: TGTGCCTGGCAGATTAACATGGACACTGAAGCTTTCTTT. Its protein product is CAWQINMDTEAFF. The full variable domain, its missing parts supplied by reference TRBV30 and TRBJ1-1, is SQTIHQWPATLVQPVGSPLSLECTVEGTSNPNLYWYRQAAGRGLQLLFYSVGIGQISSEVPQNLSASRPQDRQFILSSKKLLLSDSGFYLCAWQINMDTEAFFGQGTRLTVV.

This clone was picked up one time. The same CDR3 is also encoded by other DNA sequences in this sample. V usage is TRBV29-1 and J usage is TRBJ1-2, with 10 positions matching TRBD1. V lost 2 bases to trimming and J lost 8 bases; unmatched junction nucleotides: 5. The CDR3 consists of 13 residues. Looked up from germline, CDR1 is SQVTM and CDR2 is ANQGSEA. The CDR3, as DNA: TGCAGCGTTGAAAGACAGGGGGCAGGAGGCTACACCTTC. It codes for CSVERQGAGGYTF.

J is TRBJ2-1 and V is TRBV2; D gene uncertain. The CDR3 has 11 amino acids. From germline, CDR1 is SNHLY and CDR2 FYNNEI. Trimming took 1 base from V and 15 from J, leaving 10 bases between them. For the CDR3, the DNA is TGTGCCAGCAGTGAAGGGCCCGGGCCGTTCTTC. Translating gives CASSEGPGPFF.

The table lists this clone with a few counts. J is TRBJ2-5 and V is TRBV7-7, with 9 bases lining up with TRBD2. Germline CDR1 SSHAT, CDR2 FNYEAQ (reference sequence). With 0 bases clipped from V and 4 bases from J, the junction kept 3 bases outside the gene matches. The CDR3 spans 15 residues. This chain's CDR3 is CASSLARTSVETQYF. CDR3 coding DNA: TGTGCCAGCAGCTTAGCGAGGACTAGCGTAGAGACCCAGTACTTC.

This clone was detected only a few times. This chain joins TRBV7-7 and TRBJ2-5, with 7 nucleotides matching TRBD2. There are 15 residues in the CDR3. J gave up 4 bases and V 8 bases, and 13 bases lay outside the gene matches. Germline values: CDR1 SSHAT, CDR2 FNYEAQ (reference sequence). In nucleotides, the CDR3 is TGTGCCAGCGGGCTCGCGGGGGATCTCTCAGAGACCCAGTACTTC. Encoded protein: CASGLAGDLSETQYF.

This clone has more than one count but fewer than ten. V gene TRBV4-3 combines with J gene TRBJ1-6, with D maybe TRBD1 (6 bases). V was clipped by 0 bases and J by 10 bases, with 7 bases between them. The CDR3 sequence is 13 residues long. The germline CDR1 and CDR2 sequences are LGHNA and YSLEER. The CDR3 region has the DNA TGCGCCAGCAGCCAAGAAGGGGGATCACCCCTCCACTTT. It specifies CASSQEGGSPLHF.

The rearrangement links TRBV27 to TRBJ2-3; 7 bases are shared with TRBD1. The CDR3 is made up of 14 amino acids. V trimming: 4 bases; J trimming: 3 bases; junction bases outside the gene matches: 4. CDR1 MNHEY and CDR2 SMNVEV come from the germline V gene (reference sequence). The CDR3 loop is CASSSGQETDTQYF. Here the CDR3 DNA reads TGTGCCAGCAGTTCAGGACAGGAGACAGATACGCAGTATTTT.

The rearrangement joins TRBV11-2 to TRBJ2-7; D not resolved. V shed 1 base and J shed 4 bases, with 5 bases lying between them. Germline V gives CDR1 SGHAT, CDR2 FQNNGV. The length of the CDR3 is 12 residues. The CDR3 reads CASSLGWYEQYF. In DNA form, the CDR3 reads TGTGCCAGCAGCTTAGGTTGGTACGAGCAGTACTTC.

The V call is TRBV27, the J call TRBJ2-1, with D perhaps TRBD2 (6 bases). The ends were cut back, 4 bases at V and 8 bases at J, with 24 bases in the middle. Germline loops: CDR1 MNHEY, CDR2 SMNVEV (reference sequence). The CDR3 is made up of 17 amino acids. The CDR3 loop is CASSSARASDRGDEQFF. The DNA for the CDR3 is TGTGCCAGCAGTTCCGCAAGGGCTAGCGATCGAGGAGATGAGCAGTTCTTC.

This clone was found a few times. V is TRBV4-2 and J is TRBJ2-2; 8 nucleotides agree with TRBD2. With V trimmed by 5 bases and J by 0 bases, 2 bases remained unmatched. The germline CDR1 and CDR2 sequences are LGHNA and YNFKEQ. The CDR3 extends over 15 amino acids. The CDR3 is CASSSTSANTGELFF. For the CDR3, the DNA is TGTGCCAGCAGCTCGACTAGCGCGAACACCGGGGAGCTGTTTTTT.

This clone was detected only a few times. The same CDR3 arises from other DNA sequences in this sample as well. The rearrangement joins TRBV6-5 to TRBJ2-7; D perhaps matches TRBD2 (6 bases). Trimming left V 2 bases short and J 1 base short, with 9 bases between. Germline V gives CDR1 MNHEY, CDR2 SVGAGI. The CDR3 covers 14 residues. As DNA, the CDR3 is TGTGCCAGCAGTTACGGGCGGGATTCCTACGAGCAGTACTTC. Encoded protein: CASSYGRDSYEQYF.

The V gene is TRBV7-3, the J gene TRBJ2-2; maybe TRBD2 (6 bases). The V gene lost 5 bases and the J gene lost 2 bases, with 12 bases spanning the gap. Germline V lookup: CDR1 SGHTA, CDR2 FQGTGA. The CDR3 covers 15 residues. DNA for the CDR3: TGTGCCAGCAGCAAGGCGGGACGCAACACCGGGGAGCTGTTTTTT. Its protein is CASSKAGRNTGELFF.